The clone carrying this T cell receptor beta chain was recorded a few times. Authors' processing steps: For nucleated cells, counts were estimated from reference gene primer amplification. Sequenced by immunoSEQ multiplex PCR; TCRdb stores in-frame clones only, minus some. The DNA was the basis for D and trimming; V, J and clone size are from that table. Counted here are about 300,000 clones, about nine tenths occurring once; the ten biggest clones make up less than 3%. Participants were aged roughly 18 to 89 years, lived in around 22 US areas, and enrolled virtually. These data are taken from a study of blood T cell repertoires in COVID-19. The overall study: Whether acute or convalescent, the COVID-19 samples came from the United States, Italy and Spain. The cDNA or gDNA used as material had been derived from T cells, B-cell-depleted T cells, or PBMCs.

CDR3 size: 15 residues. This TCR derives from a woman between 45 and 65 years old who had been exposed to COVID-19. V gene TRBV21-1 combines with J gene TRBJ1-2; the DNA was not used to check the table's D call, TRBD1. TRBV21-1 constitutes a pseudogene. Sequencing was performed on PBMCs or T cells enriched from blood (not recorded which). The CDR3 here is CASSNPGQGACGYTF. The CDR3 nucleotides are TGTGCCAGCAGCAACCCAGGACAGGGGGCTTGTGGCTACACCTTC.